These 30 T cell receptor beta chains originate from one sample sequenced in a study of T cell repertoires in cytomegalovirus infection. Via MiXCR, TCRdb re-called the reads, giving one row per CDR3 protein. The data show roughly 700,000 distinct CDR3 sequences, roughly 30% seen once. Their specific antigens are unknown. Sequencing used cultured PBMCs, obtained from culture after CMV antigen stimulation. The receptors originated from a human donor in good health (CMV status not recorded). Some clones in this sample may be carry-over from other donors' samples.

Here the CDR3 DNA reads TGTGCCAGCATCCTAGCGGCGGACACAGATACGCAGTATTTT. This gives the protein CASILAADTDTQYF. The J gene is TRBJ2-3, the V gene TRBV6-1, with 7 bases matching TRBD2. Germline CDR1 is MNHNS and CDR2 is SASEGT. With V trimmed by 7 bases and J by 2 bases, 6 bases remained unmatched. This CDR3 is built from 14 residues.

CDR3 sequence: CASGLSFASSYEQYF. Here the CDR3 DNA reads TGTGCTAGTGGTTTGTCCTTCGCGAGCTCCTACGAGCAGTACTTC. The chain links TRBV12-5 to TRBJ2-7; no reliable D call. CDR3 size: 15 residues. With 2 bases removed from V and 0 bases from J, the gap between germline ends came to 11 bases. The germline V gene has CDR1 LGHNT and CDR2 FRNRAP.

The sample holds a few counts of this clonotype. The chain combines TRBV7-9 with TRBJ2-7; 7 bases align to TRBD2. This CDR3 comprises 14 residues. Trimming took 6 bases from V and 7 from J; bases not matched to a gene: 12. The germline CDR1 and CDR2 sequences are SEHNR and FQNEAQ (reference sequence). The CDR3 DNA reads TGTGCCAGCAGTTCGTCGGGGAGGGCAAGAGAGCAGTACTTC. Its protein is CASSSSGRAREQYF.

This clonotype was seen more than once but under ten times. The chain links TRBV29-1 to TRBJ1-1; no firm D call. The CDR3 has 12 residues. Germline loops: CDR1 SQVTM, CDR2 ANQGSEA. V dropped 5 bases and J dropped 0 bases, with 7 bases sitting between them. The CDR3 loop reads CSVSVVNTEAFF. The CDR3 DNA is TGCAGCGTTTCGGTCGTGAACACTGAAGCTTTCTTT. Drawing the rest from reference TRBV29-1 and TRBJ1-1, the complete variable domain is SAVISQKPSRDICQRGTSLTIQCQVDSQVTMMFWYRQQPGQSLTLIATANQGSEATYESGFVIDKFPISRPNLTFSTLTVSNMSPEDSSIYLCSVSVVNTEAFFGQGTRLTVV.

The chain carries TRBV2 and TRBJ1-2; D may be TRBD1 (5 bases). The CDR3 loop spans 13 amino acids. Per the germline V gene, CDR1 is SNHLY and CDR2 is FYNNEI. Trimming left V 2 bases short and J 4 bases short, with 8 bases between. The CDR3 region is CASSERGGYGYTF. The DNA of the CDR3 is TGTGCCAGCAGTGAACGGGGCGGCTATGGCTACACCTTC.

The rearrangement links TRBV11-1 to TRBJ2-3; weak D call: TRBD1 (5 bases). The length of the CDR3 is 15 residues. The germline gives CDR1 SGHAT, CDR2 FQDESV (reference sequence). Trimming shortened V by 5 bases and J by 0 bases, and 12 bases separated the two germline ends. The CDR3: CASSPRVASTDTQYF. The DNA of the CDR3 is TGTGCCAGCAGCCCCAGGGTAGCAAGCACAGATACGCAGTATTTT.

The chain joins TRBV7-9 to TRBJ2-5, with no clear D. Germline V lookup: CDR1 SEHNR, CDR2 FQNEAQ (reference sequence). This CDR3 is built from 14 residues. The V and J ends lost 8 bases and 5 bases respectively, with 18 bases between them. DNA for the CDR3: TGTGCCAGCTCCGCCCGAGAGTCCCGGGAGACCCAGTACTTC. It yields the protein CASSARESRETQYF.

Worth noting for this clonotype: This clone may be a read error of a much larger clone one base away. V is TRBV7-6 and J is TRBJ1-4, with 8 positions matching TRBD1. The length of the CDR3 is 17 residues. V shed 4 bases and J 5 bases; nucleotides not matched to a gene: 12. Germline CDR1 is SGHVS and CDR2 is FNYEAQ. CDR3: CASSSTGVMCRNEKLFF. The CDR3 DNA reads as TGTGCCAGCAGCTCGACAGGGGTAATGTGCCGGAATGAAAAACTGTTTTTT.

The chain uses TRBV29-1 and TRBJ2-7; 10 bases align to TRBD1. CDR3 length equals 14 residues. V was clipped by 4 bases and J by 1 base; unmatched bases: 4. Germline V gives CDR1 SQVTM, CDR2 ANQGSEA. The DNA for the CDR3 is TGCAGCGTTGTGAGGGGACAGGGGTCCTACGAGCAGTACTTC. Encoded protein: CSVVRGQGSYEQYF.

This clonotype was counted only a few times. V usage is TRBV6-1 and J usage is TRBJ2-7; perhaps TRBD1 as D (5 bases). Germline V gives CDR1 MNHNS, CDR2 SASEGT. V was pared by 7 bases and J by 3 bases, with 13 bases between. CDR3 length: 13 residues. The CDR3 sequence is CASTAGINYEQYF. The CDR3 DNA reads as TGTGCCAGCACGGCAGGGATCAACTACGAGCAGTACTTC.

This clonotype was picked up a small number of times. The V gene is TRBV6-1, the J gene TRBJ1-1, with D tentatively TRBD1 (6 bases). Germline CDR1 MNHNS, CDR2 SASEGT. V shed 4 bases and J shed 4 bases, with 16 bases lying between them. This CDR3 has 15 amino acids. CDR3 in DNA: TGTGCCAGCAGTGTAAACAGGGAGGGCGGCACTGAAGCTTTCTTT. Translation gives CASSVNREGGTEAFF.

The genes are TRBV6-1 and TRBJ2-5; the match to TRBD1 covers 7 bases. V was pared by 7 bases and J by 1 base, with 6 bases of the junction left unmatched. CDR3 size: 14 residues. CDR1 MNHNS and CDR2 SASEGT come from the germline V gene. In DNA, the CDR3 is TGTGCCAGCAAAATCGGGACAGCCCAAGAGACCCAGTACTTC. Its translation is CASKIGTAQETQYF.

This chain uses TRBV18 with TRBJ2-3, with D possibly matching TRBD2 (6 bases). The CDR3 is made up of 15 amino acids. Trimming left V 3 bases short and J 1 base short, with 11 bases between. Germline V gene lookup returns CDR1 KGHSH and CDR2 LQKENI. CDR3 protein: CASSPMTRGTDTQYF. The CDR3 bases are TGTGCCAGCTCACCTATGACTAGGGGCACAGATACGCAGTATTTT.

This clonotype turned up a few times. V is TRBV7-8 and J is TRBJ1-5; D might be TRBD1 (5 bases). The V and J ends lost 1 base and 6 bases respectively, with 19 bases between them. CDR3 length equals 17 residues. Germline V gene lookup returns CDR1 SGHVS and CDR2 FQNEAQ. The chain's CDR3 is CASSLGWRTKRGQPQHF. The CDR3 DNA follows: TGTGCCAGCAGCTTAGGGTGGAGGACAAAAAGAGGTCAGCCCCAGCATTTT.

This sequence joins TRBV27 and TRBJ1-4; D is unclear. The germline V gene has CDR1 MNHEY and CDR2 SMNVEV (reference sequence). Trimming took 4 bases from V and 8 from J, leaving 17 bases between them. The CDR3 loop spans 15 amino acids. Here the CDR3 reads CASSSRTLWGEKLFF. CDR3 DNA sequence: TGTGCCAGCAGTTCCCGAACCTTATGGGGAGAAAAACTGTTTTTT.

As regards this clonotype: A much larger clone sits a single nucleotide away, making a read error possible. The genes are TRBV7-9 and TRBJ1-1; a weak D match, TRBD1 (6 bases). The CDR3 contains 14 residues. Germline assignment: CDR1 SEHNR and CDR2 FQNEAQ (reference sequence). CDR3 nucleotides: TGTGCCAGCAGTCGCGGACAGCAGAACACTGAAGCTTTGTTT. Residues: CASSRGQQNTEALF.

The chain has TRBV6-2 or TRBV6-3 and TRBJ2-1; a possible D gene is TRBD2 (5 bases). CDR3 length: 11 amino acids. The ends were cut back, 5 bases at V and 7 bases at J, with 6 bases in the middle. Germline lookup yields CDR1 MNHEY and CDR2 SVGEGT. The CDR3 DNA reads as TGTGCCAGCAGTACTAGGAATGAGCAGTTCTTC. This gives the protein CASSTRNEQFF.

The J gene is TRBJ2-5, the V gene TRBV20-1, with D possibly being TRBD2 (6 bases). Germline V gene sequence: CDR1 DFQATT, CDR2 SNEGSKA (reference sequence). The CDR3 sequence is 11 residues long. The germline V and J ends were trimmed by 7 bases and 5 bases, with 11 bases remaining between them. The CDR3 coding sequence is TGCAGTGTTGGAGGGAGGGAGACCCAGTACTTC. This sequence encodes CSVGGRETQYF.

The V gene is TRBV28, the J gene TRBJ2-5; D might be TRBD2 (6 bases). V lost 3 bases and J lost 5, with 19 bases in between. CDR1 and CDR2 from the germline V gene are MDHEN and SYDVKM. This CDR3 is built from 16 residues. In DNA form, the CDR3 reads TGTGCCAGCAGTTTTGGACGACAGTTTCGGGGGGAGACCCAGTACTTC. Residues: CASSFGRQFRGETQYF.

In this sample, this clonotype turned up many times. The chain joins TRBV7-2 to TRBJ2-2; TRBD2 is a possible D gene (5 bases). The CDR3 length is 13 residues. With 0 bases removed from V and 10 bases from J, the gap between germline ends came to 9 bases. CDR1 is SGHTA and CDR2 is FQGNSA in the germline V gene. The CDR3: CASSLADSVELFF. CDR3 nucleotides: TGTGCCAGCAGCTTAGCGGACTCCGTGGAGCTGTTTTTT. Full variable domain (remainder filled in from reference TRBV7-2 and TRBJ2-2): GAGVSQSPSNKVTEKGKDVELRCDPISGHTALYWYRQSLGQGLEFLIYFQGNSAPDKSGLPSDRFSAERTGGSVSTLTIQRTQQEDSAVYLCASSLADSVELFFGEGSRLTVL.

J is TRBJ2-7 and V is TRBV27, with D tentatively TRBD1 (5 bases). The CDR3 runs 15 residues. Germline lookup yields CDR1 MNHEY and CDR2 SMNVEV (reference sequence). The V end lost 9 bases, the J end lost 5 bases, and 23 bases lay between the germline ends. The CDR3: CARNPTAPISDEQYF. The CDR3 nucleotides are TGTGCCAGGAACCCGACAGCACCCATTTCCGACGAGCAGTACTTC.

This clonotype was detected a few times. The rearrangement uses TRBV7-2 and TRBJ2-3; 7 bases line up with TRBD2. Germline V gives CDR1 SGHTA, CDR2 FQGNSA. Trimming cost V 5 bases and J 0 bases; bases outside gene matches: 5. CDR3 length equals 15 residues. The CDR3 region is CASSTKRGSTDTQYF. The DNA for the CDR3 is TGTGCCAGCAGCACCAAGCGGGGAAGCACAGATACGCAGTATTTT.

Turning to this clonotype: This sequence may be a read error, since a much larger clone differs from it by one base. The chain's CDR3 is CASRLASGRTPLPLHF. CDR3 coding DNA: TGTGCCAGCAGATTAGCATCCGGCCGGACGCCTCTACCCCTCCACTTT. The chain has TRBV7-2 and TRBJ1-6; D uncertain. The CDR3 is 16 residues long. Germline V lookup: CDR1 SGHTA, CDR2 FQGNSA.

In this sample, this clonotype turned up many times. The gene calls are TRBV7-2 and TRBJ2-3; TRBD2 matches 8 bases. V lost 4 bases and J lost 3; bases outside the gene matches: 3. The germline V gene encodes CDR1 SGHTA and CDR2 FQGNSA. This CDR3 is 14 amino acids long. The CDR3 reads CASSYRGGTDTQYF. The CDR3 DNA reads TGTGCCAGCAGCTATCGGGGGGGGACAGATACGCAGTATTTT.

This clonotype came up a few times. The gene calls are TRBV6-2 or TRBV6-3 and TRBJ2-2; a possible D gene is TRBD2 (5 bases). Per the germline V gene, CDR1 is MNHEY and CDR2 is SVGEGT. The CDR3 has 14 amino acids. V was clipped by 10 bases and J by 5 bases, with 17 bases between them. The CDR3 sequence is CAILNTRLTGELFF. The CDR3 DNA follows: TGTGCCATCCTAAATACTAGGTTGACCGGGGAGCTGTTTTTT.

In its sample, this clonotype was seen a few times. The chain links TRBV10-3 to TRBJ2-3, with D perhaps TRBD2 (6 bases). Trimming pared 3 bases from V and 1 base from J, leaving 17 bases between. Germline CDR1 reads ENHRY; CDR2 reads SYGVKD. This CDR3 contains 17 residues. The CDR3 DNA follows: TGTGCCATCAGTGACCGTGGGGGGAAAGGGGGCACAGATACGCAGTATTTT. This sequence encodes CAISDRGGKGGTDTQYF.

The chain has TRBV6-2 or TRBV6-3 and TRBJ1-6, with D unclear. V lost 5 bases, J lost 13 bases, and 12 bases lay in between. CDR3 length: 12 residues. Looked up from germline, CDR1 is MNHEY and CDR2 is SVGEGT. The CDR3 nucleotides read TGTGCCAGCAGTACCCCGGCAGGTCCCCTCCACTTT. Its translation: CASSTPAGPLHF.

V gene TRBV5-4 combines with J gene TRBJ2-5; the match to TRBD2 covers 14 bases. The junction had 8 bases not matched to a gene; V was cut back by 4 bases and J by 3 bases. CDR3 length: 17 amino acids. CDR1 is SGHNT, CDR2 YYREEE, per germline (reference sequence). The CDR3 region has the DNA TGTGCCAGCAGCCCGGATCCGGGACTAGCGGGAGAAGAGACCCAGTACTTC. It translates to CASSPDPGLAGEETQYF.

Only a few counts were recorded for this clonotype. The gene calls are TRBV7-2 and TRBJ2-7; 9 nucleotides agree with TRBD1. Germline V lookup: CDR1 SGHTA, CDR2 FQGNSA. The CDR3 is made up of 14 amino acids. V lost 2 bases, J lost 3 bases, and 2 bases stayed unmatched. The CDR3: CASSLMDRGYEQYF. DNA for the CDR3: TGTGCCAGCAGCTTAATGGACAGGGGCTACGAGCAGTACTTC.

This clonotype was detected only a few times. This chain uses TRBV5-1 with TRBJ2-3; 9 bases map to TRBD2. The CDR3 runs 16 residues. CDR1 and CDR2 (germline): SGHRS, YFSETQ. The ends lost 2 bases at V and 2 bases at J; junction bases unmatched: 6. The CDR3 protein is CASSFISGGFTDTQYF. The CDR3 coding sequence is TGCGCCAGCAGCTTTATCAGCGGGGGGTTCACAGATACGCAGTATTTT.